Below, 23 T cell receptor beta chains from the same sample are listed, as sequenced in a study of T cells in women clearing cervical HPV infection. Only in-frame clones appear in the TCRdb table, and some are missing; sequencing was by immunoSEQ multiplex PCR. Here the sample table reports tens of thousands of clones. Source material: blood buffy coat. The source of these receptors is a woman between 18 and 69 years old with a cervical HPV16 infection that either progressed to CIN3+ or cleared (not recorded which).

Its frequency marks this clone as medium-sized. Sequencing ends 3 residues short of the CDR3 end; the germline J gene provides the rest. The chain is built from TRBV19 and TRBJ2-2; possible D gene TRBD2, 6 bases. CDR3 length: 13 amino acids. Germline V lookup: CDR1 LNHDA, CDR2 SQIVND (reference sequence). The part of the CDR3 DNA that was read is TGTGCCAGTAGCGCGGGGTACAATGAAAAG. Residues: CASSAGYNEK. The complete CDR3 sequence is CASSAGYNEKLFF.

About this clone: The CDR3 extends 3 residues past the end of the read, so its final part is completed from the germline J gene. The chain combines TRBV19 with TRBJ2-4; tentative D call: TRBD1 (5 bases). Germline-derived CDR1 and CDR2 are LNHDA and SQIVND (reference sequence). This CDR3 has 14 residues. The CDR3: CASSITGDRNGQYF. CDR3 DNA (partial): TGTGCCAGTAGTATTACAGGAGACCGGAATGGT. Full variable domain (missing parts from reference TRBV19 and TRBJ2-4): DGGITQSPKYLFRKEGQNVTLSCEQNLNHDAMYWYRQDPGQGLRLIYYSQIVNDFQKGDIAEGYSVSREKKESFPLTVTSAQKNPTAFYLCASSITGDRNGQYFGAGTRLSVL.

A word on this clone: The CDR3 end is not reached by the read, which stops 3 residues before it; the germline J gene fills it in. This rearrangement joins TRBV6-1 to TRBJ2-3; TRBD1 matches 7 bases. The CDR3 length is 17 residues. The germline V gene encodes CDR1 MNHNS and CDR2 SASEGT. The DNA read from the CDR3 is TGTGCCAGCAGTGAAGGAAGGGACAGCCTTACTAATCAGCCG. This gives the protein CASSEGRDSLTNQP. The full CDR3 reads CASSEGRDSLTNQPQYF.

Details on this clone: The CDR3 end lies 3 residues beyond the end of the read and is filled in from the germline J gene. The V and J genes are TRBV18 and TRBJ2-3, with D tentatively TRBD1 (7 bases). This CDR3 comprises 15 residues. Germline V gives CDR1 KGHSH, CDR2 LQKENI. The chain's CDR3 is CASSPPQGGRETQYF. Incomplete CDR3 DNA: TGTGCCAGCTCACCTCCTCAGGGGGGAAGAGAGACG.

A remark on this clone: The read finishes 3 residues shy of the CDR3 end, and the germline J gene is used to complete it. This rearrangement joins TRBV5-1 to TRBJ2-2, with D possibly matching TRBD1 (6 bases). The germline V gene has CDR1 SGHRS and CDR2 YFSETQ. Trimming removed 0 bases from V and 7 bases from J, with 16 bases in between. This CDR3 is built from 16 residues. CDR3 residues: CASSLDGGLRFGELFF. CDR3 DNA, as far as it was read: TGCGCCAGCAGCTTGGATGGGGGCCTACGTTTCGGGGAG. The full variable domain, in which reference TRBV5-1 and TRBJ2-2 provide the parts outside the CDR3, is KAGVTQTPRYLIKTRGQQVTLSCSPISGHRSVSWYQQTPGQGLQFLFEYFSETQRNKGNFPGRFSGRQFSNSRSEMNVSTLELGDSALYLCASSLDGGLRFGELFFGEGSRLTVL.

As for this clone: The read is 3 residues too short to cover the CDR3 end, so that end is filled in from the germline J gene. The V gene is TRBV18, the J gene TRBJ1-1, with a weak D call TRBD1 (5 bases). The CDR3 has 14 amino acids. Trimming took 2 bases from V and 1 from J, leaving 8 bases between them. Germline CDR1 KGHSH, CDR2 LQKENI. The CDR3 bases that were read are TGTGCCAGCTCACCAACGGGGGGGAACACTGAA. Encoded protein: CASSPTGGNTE. The full CDR3 protein is CASSPTGGNTEAFF.

A remark on this clone: The read ends 3 residues shy of where the CDR3 ends; the end is completed using the germline J gene. The gene calls are TRBV6-2 or TRBV6-3 and TRBJ2-5; D might be TRBD1 (6 bases). V gave up 5 bases and J gave up 0 bases, with 16 bases separating them. Looked up from germline, CDR1 is MNHEY and CDR2 is SVGEGT. CDR3 length: 16 residues. CDR3 bases read: TGTGCCAGCAGTCCTATTCAGGGGTCGTACCAAGAGACC. It specifies CASSPIQGSYQET. The whole CDR3 protein reads CASSPIQGSYQETQYF.

On this clone: The junction and the germline gene differ at one end; a read error may be behind it. The read finishes 3 residues shy of the CDR3 end, and the germline J gene is used to complete it. In the same sample, other DNA sequences code for this CDR3. This chain connects TRBV7-2 to TRBJ1-3; 7 bases fit TRBD1. Germline CDR1 and CDR2: SGHTA and FQGNSA. There are 14 residues in the CDR3. The sequenced CDR3 bases are TGTGCCAGCAGCTCGACAGGGACTGGAAACACA. It is translated as CASSSTGTGNT. The entire CDR3 sequence reads CASSSTGTGNTIYF.

With regard to this clone: Compared with germline, one end of the junction differs, possibly owing to a read error. The read ends 3 residues shy of where the CDR3 ends; the end is completed using the germline J gene. The same CDR3 is also encoded by other DNA sequences in this sample. The chain is built from TRBV30 and TRBJ1-2, with a possible D match to TRBD1 (6 bases). Germline lookup yields CDR1 GTSNPN and CDR2 SVGIG (reference sequence). The CDR3 runs to 13 residues. CDR3 protein: CAWSDQGSYGYTF. The DNA read from the CDR3 is TGTGCCTGGAGTGACCAGGGGAGCTATGGA.

Of note for this clone: Read sequence stops 3 residues before the CDR3 end, and the germline J gene provides the missing end. V usage is TRBV7-3 and J usage is TRBJ2-3; 9 bases are shared with TRBD1. Germline loops: CDR1 SGHTA, CDR2 FQGTGA. V gave up 1 base and J gave up 5 bases; unmatched junction bases: 4. This CDR3 is 15 amino acids long. The CDR3 reads CASSLNRGLRDTQYF. The DNA read from the CDR3 is TGTGCCAGCAGCTTAAACAGGGGGCTTAGAGATACG.

As regards this clone: From the germline J gene comes the end of the CDR3, since the read stops 3 residues before it. The chain employs TRBV23-1 and TRBJ2-4; D is perhaps TRBD1 (8 bases). TRBV23-1 counts as an open reading frame of uncertain function. V shed 4 bases and J shed 3 bases, with 13 bases lying between them. This CDR3 is built from 15 residues. The CDR3: CASSLNRGGKNIQYF. The sequenced CDR3 bases are TGCGCCAGCAGTCTTAACAGGGGGGGCAAAAACATT.

Partial CDR3 DNA: TGTGCCAGTTCAGGACAGGACAATCAGCCC. This codes for CASSGQDNQP. The CDR3 reads in full as CASSGQDNQPQHF. The chain uses TRBV18 and TRBJ1-5; 7 bases are a match to TRBD1. The read comes to an end 3 residues before the CDR3 does, leaving the germline J gene to fill in the end. J lost 3 bases, V lost 9 bases, and 5 bases had no gene match. The CDR3 consists of 13 residues. Germline loops: CDR1 KGHSH, CDR2 LQKENI.

About this clone: Sequencing ends 3 residues short of the CDR3 end; the germline J gene provides the rest. The chain has TRBV19 and TRBJ2-3, with D maybe TRBD1 (5 bases). The CDR3 is 15 amino acids. The germline V gene encodes CDR1 LNHDA and CDR2 SQIVND (reference sequence). V was clipped by 7 bases and J by 3 bases, with 17 bases between them. CDR3 bases read: TGTGCCAGTACCCCAAGGGGCCGCTCTACAGATACG. Protein sequence: CASTPRGRSTDT. The whole CDR3 is CASTPRGRSTDTQYF.

A word on this clone: The read is 3 residues too short to cover the CDR3 end, so that end is filled in from the germline J gene. The rearrangement uses TRBV11-3 and TRBJ1-2; D unresolved. Trimming cost V 10 bases and J 6 bases, with 6 bases left between them. The CDR3 is made up of 9 amino acids. CDR1 is SGHNT and CDR2 is YENEEA in the germline V gene. The sequenced CDR3 bases are TGTGCCACCGAGGATGGC. It codes for CATEDG. The entire CDR3 reads CATEDGYTF.

Comments on this clone: The read ends 3 residues early relative to the CDR3; the germline J gene fills the gap. The genes are TRBV18 and TRBJ1-2; no clear D gene. CDR3 length equals 14 residues. Per germline, CDR1 KGHSH and CDR2 LQKENI. The DNA read from the CDR3 is TGTGCCAGCTCACCACCGGTTATCCGAGGGTGC. Its protein is CASSPPVIRGC. The entire CDR3 sequence reads CASSPPVIRGCYTF. Supplemented by reference TRBV18 and TRBJ1-2, the full variable domain reads NAGVMQNPRHLVRRRGQEARLRCSPMKGHSHVYWYRQLPEEGLKFMVYLQKENIIDESGMPKERFSAEFPKEGPSILRIQQVVRGDSAAYFCASSPPVIRGCYTFGSGTRLTVV.

In the case of this clone: The missing CDR3 end, 3 residues past where the read stops, is filled in from the germline J gene. This sequence joins TRBV20-1 and TRBJ2-7; 12 bases fit TRBD2. The CDR3 contains 14 residues. Trimming removed 3 bases from V and 3 bases from J; junction bases left unmatched: 3. Germline V gene lookup returns CDR1 DFQATT and CDR2 SNEGSKA (reference sequence). CDR3 sequence: CSASRLAGVYEQYF. CDR3 bases read: TGCAGTGCTAGCCGACTAGCGGGGGTCTACGAG.

To note about this clone: From the germline J gene comes the end of the CDR3, since the read stops 3 residues before it. This chain uses TRBV2 with TRBJ1-2, with D possibly being TRBD1 (5 bases). In germline, CDR1 is SNHLY, CDR2 FYNNEI. Deletions cut 3 bases from V and 6 bases from J, with 17 bases between. The CDR3 has 15 residues. The CDR3 sequence: CASSDRDFPSDGYTF. Incomplete CDR3 DNA: TGTGCCAGCAGTGACAGGGATTTCCCCTCGGATGGC. The entire variable domain, with the rest obtained from reference TRBV2 and TRBJ1-2, is as follows: EPEVTQTPSHQVTQMGQEVILRCVPISNHLYFYWYRQILGQKVEFLVSFYNNEISEKSEIFDDQFSVERPDGSNFTLKIRSTKLEDSAMYFCASSDRDFPSDGYTFGSGTRLTVV.

On this clone: The read ends 3 residues before the CDR3 terminus; that terminus is restored from the germline J gene. The chain links TRBV7-9 to TRBJ2-3; no reliable D call. Between the trimmed V and J ends, which lost 5 bases and 2 bases, there was a span of 5 bases. Germline V gene lookup returns CDR1 SEHNR and CDR2 FQNEAQ (reference sequence). The CDR3 contains 12 residues. CDR3 DNA (partial): TGTGCCAGCAGCCCCTACACAGATACG. Encoded protein: CASSPYTDT. The CDR3 as a whole reads CASSPYTDTQYF.

A word on this clone: The read falls 3 residues short of the CDR3 end, and the missing part is taken from the germline J gene. V is TRBV18 and J is TRBJ2-3, with TRBD2 as a possible D gene (6 bases). Germline CDR1 and CDR2: KGHSH and LQKENI. The CDR3 is 16 residues long. The CDR3 reads CASSPLPGGALETQYF. The CDR3 DNA, read in part, is TGTGCCAGCTCACCACTCCCAGGAGGGGCACTGGAGACG.

Turning to this clone: The read comes to an end 3 residues before the CDR3 does, leaving the germline J gene to fill in the end. This chain uses TRBV20-1 with TRBJ2-2; D is possibly TRBD1 (6 bases). CDR3 length equals 14 residues. Per germline, CDR1 DFQATT and CDR2 SNEGSKA (reference sequence). The sequenced part of the CDR3 DNA is TGCAGTGCTAGCCACAGGGATCCCAATGAAAAG. As protein: CSASHRDPNEK. The complete CDR3 sequence is CSASHRDPNEKLFF.

CDR3 sequence: CASSLRRRGDNEQFF. CDR3 bases read: TGTGCCAGCAGCTTAAGGAGGCGGGGGGACAATGAG. This rearrangement joins TRBV7-2 to TRBJ2-1; 8 nucleotides line up with TRBD2. The read ends 3 residues shy of where the CDR3 ends; the end is completed using the germline J gene. The CDR3 has 15 residues. The germline CDR1 and CDR2 sequences are SGHTA and FQGNSA. With V trimmed by 2 bases and J by 5 bases, 5 bases remained unmatched.

With respect to this clone: The DNA ends 3 residues before the CDR3 does, and the rest of the CDR3 is filled in from the germline J gene. The genes are TRBV7-8 and TRBJ1-2; the match to TRBD1 covers 9 bases. The trim removed 4 bases at V and 4 bases at J, leaving 10 bases unmatched. This CDR3 region has 16 residues. CDR1 is SGHVS, CDR2 FQNEAQ, per germline. CDR3 protein: CASSSTGTGITYGYTF. CDR3 DNA (partial): TGTGCCAGCAGCTCAACCGGGACAGGGATTACCTATGGC.

Notes on this clone: The read terminates 3 residues before the CDR3 end, so the remaining end is supplied by the germline J gene. The rearrangement joins TRBV20-1 to TRBJ1-5; 8 bases are a match to TRBD1. CDR1 is DFQATT, CDR2 SNEGSKA, per germline (reference sequence). The CDR3 is 15 amino acids. The trim removed 7 bases at V and 5 bases at J, leaving 13 bases unmatched. CDR3 DNA (partial): TGCAGTGTCCGACACGGACAGGGAGGCCATCAGCCC. Translation gives CSVRHGQGGHQP. The entire CDR3 sequence reads CSVRHGQGGHQPQHF.